The 22 T cell receptor beta chains in this list originate from one sample, sequenced in a study of T cells in Graves' hyperthyroidism and ophthalmopathy. RNA transcripts served as the template for amplifying TCR beta CDR3 regions. Primed by the HTBI set, a first-round RT-PCR was run on the TCR CDR3. TCRdb re-derived calls from the multiplex PCR reads in MiXCR, one entry per CDR3 protein. The sample lists about 600,000 distinct CDR3 sequences, 12% to 15% occurring once. The sample taken for sequencing was blood. The receptors here all came from a woman under 30 with Graves' ophthalmopathy.

The sample holds many counts of this clonotype. This chain connects TRBV5-6 to TRBJ2-1, with 7 bases fitting TRBD1. The J segment lost 0 bases and the V segment lost 0 bases, leaving 3 bases of the junction unmatched. Per the germline V gene, CDR1 is SGHDT and CDR2 is YYEEEE. The CDR3 extends over 16 amino acids. The CDR3 nucleotides are TGTGCCAGCAGCTTGGGGGGACAGAGCTCCTACAATGAGCAGTTCTTC. The encoded protein is CASSLGGQSSYNEQFF.

The chain combines TRBV20-1 with TRBJ2-7, with TRBD1 matching over 8 bases. The CDR3 is 12 residues long. Trimming removed 4 bases from V and 5 bases from J; junction bases left unmatched: 4. CDR1 is DFQATT, CDR2 SNEGSKA, per germline (reference sequence). The CDR3 DNA follows: TGCAGTGCTACCGGGACAGGAGACGAGCAGTACTTC. Encoded protein: CSATGTGDEQYF.

This clonotype was recorded many times. J is TRBJ2-7 and V is TRBV2; D possibly corresponds to TRBD2 (6 bases). This CDR3 contains 14 residues. The V gene's germline CDR1 is SNHLY and CDR2 FYNNEI. V lost 5 bases and J lost 6, with 17 bases in between. CDR3: CASSQVPLGGEQYF. CDR3 DNA sequence: TGTGCCAGCAGTCAGGTCCCCCTGGGGGGCGAGCAGTACTTC. The entire variable domain, with the rest obtained from reference TRBV2 and TRBJ2-7, is as follows: EPEVTQTPSHQVTQMGQEVILRCVPISNHLYFYWYRQILGQKVEFLVSFYNNEISEKSEIFDDQFSVERPDGSNFTLKIRSTKLEDSAMYFCASSQVPLGGEQYFGPGTRLTVT.

This chain uses TRBV20-1 with TRBJ2-7; TRBD2 matches at 14 bases. Germline loops: CDR1 DFQATT, CDR2 SNEGSKA (reference sequence). The CDR3 is made up of 17 amino acids. The junction had 7 bases not matched to a gene; V was cut back by 0 bases and J by 3 bases. The CDR3 DNA sequence: TGCAGTGCTAGAGATCCCCCGACTAGCGGGAGGGTCTACGAGCAGTACTTC. Translated, it gives CSARDPPTSGRVYEQYF.

The chain recombines TRBV4-2 with TRBJ1-6; 9 nucleotides match TRBD1. Losses at the gene ends were 4 bases for V and 12 bases for J; bases not matched to a gene: 13. The CDR3 consists of 16 residues. Per the germline V gene, CDR1 is LGHNA and CDR2 is YNFKEQ. The chain's CDR3 is CASSLGQGPYREPLHF. The CDR3 coding sequence is TGTGCCAGCAGCCTTGGACAGGGGCCCTATCGGGAACCCCTCCACTTT.

This clonotype was picked up a small number of times. CDR3 protein: CASSLEGSPLHF. In DNA form, the CDR3 reads TGTGCCAGCAGCTTAGAAGGTTCACCCCTCCACTTT. The chain joins TRBV11-2 to TRBJ1-6; D gene uncertain. The germline CDR1 and CDR2 sequences are SGHAT and FQNNGV. Trimming removed 0 bases from V and 9 bases from J, with 3 bases in between. The CDR3 covers 12 residues.

This clonotype was found a few times. The chain carries TRBV5-4 and TRBJ2-2, with a tentative D call TRBD2 (6 bases). The germline gives CDR1 SGHNT, CDR2 YYREEE (reference sequence). This CDR3 is built from 15 residues. Trimming took 4 bases from V and 6 from J, leaving 16 bases between them. CDR3 amino acids: CASSPQRTTAGELFF. DNA for the CDR3: TGTGCCAGCAGCCCCCAGAGGACTACTGCCGGGGAGCTGTTTTTT. The entire variable domain, with the rest obtained from reference TRBV5-4 and TRBJ2-2, is as follows: ETGVTQSPTHLIKTRGQQVTLRCSSQSGHNTVSWYQQALGQGPQFIFQYYREEENGRGNFPPRFSGLQFPNYSSELNVNALELDDSALYLCASSPQRTTAGELFFGEGSRLTVL.

This clonotype was observed at least ten times. This chain connects TRBV29-1 to TRBJ1-1, with no clear D. V was cut by 7 bases and J by 0 bases, with 15 bases left in between. The CDR3 extends over 14 amino acids. In germline, CDR1 is SQVTM, CDR2 ANQGSEA. The CDR3 DNA follows: TGCAGCGCCCGCCCCGGGCTCATGAACACTGAAGCTTTCTTT. It specifies CSARPGLMNTEAFF.

There are a few counts of this clonotype. V and J are TRBV4-2 and TRBJ2-3; D is uncertain. The CDR3 runs to 19 residues. V lost 2 bases, J lost 3 bases, and 24 bases lay in between. Germline V gene lookup returns CDR1 LGHNA and CDR2 YNFKEQ. CDR3: CASSQSHGELSGGTDTQYF. CDR3 coding DNA: TGTGCCAGCAGCCAAAGCCATGGTGAACTCTCCGGTGGAACAGATACGCAGTATTTT.

This chain links TRBV4-1 with TRBJ2-7; possible D gene TRBD2, 5 bases. The germline V gene encodes CDR1 MGHRA and CDR2 YSYEKL. CDR3 size: 15 residues. V gave up 1 base and J gave up 3 bases, with 13 bases separating them. Written as DNA, the CDR3 is TGCGCCAGCAGCCAAGCGGACTTCTCTGGCTACGAGCAGTACTTC. Encoded protein: CASSQADFSGYEQYF.

V is TRBV7-2 and J is TRBJ1-3, with D unresolved. The V gene lost 5 bases and the J gene lost 0 bases, with 17 bases spanning the gap. CDR1 and CDR2 (germline): SGHTA, FQGNSA. The CDR3 loop spans 17 amino acids. Here the CDR3 DNA reads TGTGCCAGCAGCCCCAGGTTGGCAGTCACCTCTGGAAACACCATATATTTT. It encodes CASSPRLAVTSGNTIYF.

In its sample, this clonotype was seen a few times. The rearrangement joins TRBV14 to TRBJ2-5; D not certain. This CDR3 is built from 12 residues. V gave up 4 bases and J gave up 5 bases, with 8 bases separating them. The V gene's germline CDR1 is SGHDN and CDR2 FVKESK. Here the CDR3 DNA reads TGTGCCAGCAGCCTCTCGGACGAGACCCAGTACTTC. This sequence encodes CASSLSDETQYF. Combining the CDR3 with reference TRBV14 and TRBJ2-5 gives the whole variable domain EAGVTQFPSHSVIEKGQTVTLRCDPISGHDNLYWYRRVMGKEIKFLLHFVKESKQDESGMPNNRFLAERTGGTYSTLKVQPAELEDSGVYFCASSLSDETQYFGPGTRLLVL.

V is TRBV29-1 and J is TRBJ1-2; 10 positions agree with TRBD1. The J segment lost 2 bases and the V segment lost 4 bases, leaving 4 bases of the junction unmatched. Per the germline V gene, CDR1 is SQVTM and CDR2 is ANQGSEA. The CDR3 loop spans 14 amino acids. The CDR3 region is CSVAGTGENYGYTF. The CDR3 region has the DNA TGCAGCGTTGCTGGGACAGGGGAGAACTATGGCTACACCTTC. Supplemented by reference TRBV29-1 and TRBJ1-2, the full variable domain reads SAVISQKPSRDICQRGTSLTIQCQVDSQVTMMFWYRQQPGQSLTLIATANQGSEATYESGFVIDKFPISRPNLTFSTLTVSNMSPEDSSIYLCSVAGTGENYGYTFGSGTRLTVV.

This clonotype showed up many times. The chain links TRBV12-3 or TRBV12-4 to TRBJ2-7, with 8 bases lining up with TRBD1. The trim removed 6 bases at V and 6 bases at J, leaving 4 bases unmatched. The CDR3 has 12 residues. CDR3 loop: CASSRTGSEQYF. The CDR3 bases are TGTGCCAGCAGCCGGACAGGGAGCGAGCAGTACTTC.

This clonotype occurred many times. This chain connects TRBV6-2 or TRBV6-3 to TRBJ1-5; D is possibly TRBD1 (5 bases). The CDR3 length is 13 residues. Germline V lookup: CDR1 MNHEY, CDR2 SVGEGT. V shed 7 bases and J shed 6 bases, with 13 bases lying between them. This chain's CDR3 is CASKDIRGQPQHF. For the CDR3, the DNA is TGTGCCAGCAAGGACATTCGGGGTCAGCCCCAGCATTTT.

This chain links TRBV3-1 with TRBJ2-1; no clear D. Per the germline V gene, CDR1 is LGHDT and CDR2 is YNNKEL (reference sequence). The CDR3 has 14 residues. Trimming removed 2 bases at V and 5 bases at J, with 10 bases between. CDR3 region: CASSQNGQDNEQFF. CDR3 DNA sequence: TGTGCCAGCAGCCAAAACGGGCAGGACAATGAGCAGTTCTTC.

The rearrangement links TRBV6-1 to TRBJ1-3; weak D call: TRBD1 (5 bases). Trimming left V 2 bases short and J 0 bases short, with 14 bases between. The germline CDR1 and CDR2 sequences are MNHNS and SASEGT. The CDR3 is 17 residues long. CDR3 protein: CASSERVRASSGNTIYF. In nucleotides, the CDR3 is TGTGCCAGCAGTGAACGCGTCAGGGCGTCCTCTGGAAACACCATATATTTT.

The rearrangement joins TRBV12-3 or TRBV12-4 to TRBJ1-4; TRBD1 is a possible D gene (5 bases). This CDR3 is built from 17 residues. V was pared by 6 bases and J by 3 bases, with 20 bases between. CDR3 protein: CASRADSQPPANEKLFF. DNA for the CDR3: TGTGCCAGCAGGGCAGACAGCCAGCCGCCGGCTAATGAAAAACTGTTTTTT.

Points on this clonotype: With a much larger clone just one base away, this may be a read error. The V gene is TRBV6-1, the J gene TRBJ2-7, with D possibly being TRBD2 (5 bases). Germline loops: CDR1 MNHNS, CDR2 SASEGT. Trimming removed 5 bases at V and 3 bases at J, with 14 bases between. The CDR3 spans 14 residues. The chain's CDR3 is CASSPLGVDYEQYF. CDR3 nucleotides: TGTGCCAGCAGTCCACTGGGAGTCGACTACGAGCAGTACTTC.

This clonotype was seen at least ten times. The J gene is TRBJ2-7, the V gene TRBV6-1, with 11 bases identical to TRBD1. CDR1 and CDR2 from the germline V gene are MNHNS and SASEGT. The J segment lost 2 bases and the V segment lost 5 bases, leaving 5 bases of the junction unmatched. This CDR3 spans 15 amino acids. DNA for the CDR3: TGTGCCAGCAGTAGGACAGGGGGCCAAGCCTACGAGCAGTACTTC. Its translation is CASSRTGGQAYEQYF.

This clonotype was seen only once. A clone one base away is much larger, so this may be a read error. The V and J genes are TRBV20-1 and TRBJ1-5; D is undetermined. Germline values: CDR1 DFQATT, CDR2 SNEGSKA (reference sequence). The CDR3 covers 13 residues. The CDR3 here is CSARDTFNRPQHF. DNA of the CDR3: TGCAGTGCTAGAGATACGTTCAATCGGCCCCAGCATTTT.

This clonotype turned up a few times. The chain has TRBV6-2 or TRBV6-3 and TRBJ2-7; D tentatively fits TRBD1 or TRBD2 (5 bases each). Trimming cost V 7 bases and J 6 bases, with 16 bases left between them. In germline, CDR1 is MNHEY, CDR2 SVGEGT. This CDR3 comprises 13 residues. The CDR3 DNA follows: TGTGCCAGCACCCCACAGGTAGCGTCCGAGCAGTACTTC. This sequence encodes CASTPQVASEQYF.